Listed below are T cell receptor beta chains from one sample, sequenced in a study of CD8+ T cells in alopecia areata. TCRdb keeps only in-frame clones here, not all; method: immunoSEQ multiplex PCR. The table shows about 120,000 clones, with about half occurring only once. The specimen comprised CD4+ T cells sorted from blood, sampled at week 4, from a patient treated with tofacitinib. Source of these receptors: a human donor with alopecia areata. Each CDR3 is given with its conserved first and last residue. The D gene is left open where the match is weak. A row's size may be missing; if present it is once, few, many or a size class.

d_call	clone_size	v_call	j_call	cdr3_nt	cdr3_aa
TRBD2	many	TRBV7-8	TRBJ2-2	TGTGCCAGCAGCTCAGGCCTACTAGCGGGAGCTTCCGGGGAGCTGTTTTTT	CASSSGLLAGASGELFF
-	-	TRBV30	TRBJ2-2	TGTGCCTGGAGTCCCCGAGGGCGCGTCGACACCGGGGAGCTGTTTTTT	CAWSPRGRVDTGELFF
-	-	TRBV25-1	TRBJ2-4	TGTGCCAGCAGTGAATCAAAGGGGCTCGCCAAAAACATTCAGTACTTC	CASSESKGLAKNIQYF
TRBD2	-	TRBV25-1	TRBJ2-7	TGTGCCAGCAGTGGGAGGACTAGCGGGGCAGAGCAGTACTTC	CASSGRTSGAEQYF
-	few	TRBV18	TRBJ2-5	TGTGCCAGCTCACCTGTTGGAGAGACCCAGTACTTC	CASSPVGETQYF
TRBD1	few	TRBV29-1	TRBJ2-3	TGCAGCTTAACAGGGGCGAGCACAGATACGCAGTATTTT	CSLTGASTDTQYF
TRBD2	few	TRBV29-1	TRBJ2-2	TGCAGCGTTGTCCGGACTAGCGGGCAAACCGGGGAGCTGTTTTTT	CSVVRTSGQTGELFF
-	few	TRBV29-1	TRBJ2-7	TGCAGCGTTCGGGGGGCTTACTTATACGAGCAGTACTTC	CSVRGAYLYEQYF
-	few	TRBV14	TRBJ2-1	TGTGCCAGCAGCCAAGAGGATGGCCTAGTAGGTCATGAGCAGTTCTTC	CASSQEDGLVGHEQFF
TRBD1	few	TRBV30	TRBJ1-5	TGTGCCTGGAGTGGAAAGACAGGGGGACCCAATCAGCCCCAGCATTTT	CAWSGKTGGPNQPQHF
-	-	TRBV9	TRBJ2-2	TGTGCCAGCAGAGAGGGGGCGGGAGCGAACACCGGGGAGCTGTTTTTT	CASREGAGANTGELFF
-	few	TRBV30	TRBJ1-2	TGTGCCTGGACCCACGGGCGCGGTTATGGCTACACCTTC	CAWTHGRGYGYTF
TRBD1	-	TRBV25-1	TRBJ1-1	TGTGCCAGCAGTCGACCAGGGGGCAGGAACACTGAAGCTTTCTTT	CASSRPGGRNTEAFF
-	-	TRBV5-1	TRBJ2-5	TGCGCCAGCGCACCTGGGGGGAAGCAAGAGACCCAGTACTTC	CASAPGGKQETQYF
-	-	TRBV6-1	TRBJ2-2	TGTGCCAGCAGTGAACCAGGTCTGAACACCGGGGAGCTGTTTTTT	CASSEPGLNTGELFF
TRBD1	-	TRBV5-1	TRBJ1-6	TGCGCCAGCAGCCTCGGACAGGACTATAATTCACCCCTCCACTTT	CASSLGQDYNSPLHF
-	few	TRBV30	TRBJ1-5	TGTGCCTGGAGTGTCCCCTATAGCAATCAGCCCCAGCATTTT	CAWSVPYSNQPQHF
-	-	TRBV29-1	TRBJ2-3	TGCAGCGTCTTTGCGGTGTACACAGATACGCAGTATTTT	CSVFAVYTDTQYF
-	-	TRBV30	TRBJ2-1	TGTGCCACGGGGCTCAATGAGCAGTTCTTC	CATGLNEQFF
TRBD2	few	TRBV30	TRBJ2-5	TGTGCCTGGAGTGTACTTAAACGTGGACTAGGGCAAGAGACCCAGTACTTC	CAWSVLKRGLGQETQYF
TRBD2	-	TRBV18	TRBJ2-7	TGTGCCAGCTCACCCGGGGGGAATGGCGAGCAGTACTTC	CASSPGGNGEQYF
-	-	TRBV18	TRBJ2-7	TGTGCCAGCTCGCCCCGGGACATGGATGAGCAGTACTTC	CASSPRDMDEQYF
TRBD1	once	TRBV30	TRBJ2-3	TGTGCCTGGAGTGTGGGCCAGGGGGTCGGAGCAGATACGCAGTATTTT	CAWSVGQGVGADTQYF
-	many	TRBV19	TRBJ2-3	TGTGCCACTAGGGGTAATTCGAATACGCAGTATTTT	CATRGNSNTQYF
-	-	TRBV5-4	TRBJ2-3	TGTGCCAGCAGCTTCGGCTGGACGCAGTATTTT	CASSFGWTQYF
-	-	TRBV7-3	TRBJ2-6	TGTGCCAGCAGTATCGACAGCTCTGGGGCCAACGTCCTGACTTTC	CASSIDSSGANVLTF
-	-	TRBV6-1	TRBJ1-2	TGTGCCAGCAGTTCGAGTGGTCAGGTGGGGCTTGGCTACACCTTC	CASSSSGQVGLGYTF
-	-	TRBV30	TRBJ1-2	TGTGCCTGGAGTGTACCTTGGGGGCTGGACTATGGCTACACCTTC	CAWSVPWGLDYGYTF
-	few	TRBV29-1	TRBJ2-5	TGCAGCGTTGAAGATTGGGCAGAAGAGACCCAGTACTTC	CSVEDWAEETQYF
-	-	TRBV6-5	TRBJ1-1	TGTGCCAGCAGTTACGGGTTACTAGCGCAGAACACTGAAGCTTTCTTT	CASSYGLLAQNTEAFF
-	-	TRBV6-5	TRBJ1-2	TGTGCCAGCAGTTACTCCGGGGGCACTAACTATGGCTACACCTTC	CASSYSGGTNYGYTF
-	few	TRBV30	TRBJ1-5	TGTGCCTGGAGTGTTGGGCGCAATCAGCCCCAGCATTTT	CAWSVGRNQPQHF
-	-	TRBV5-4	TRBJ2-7	TGTGCCAGCAGCGAGGACACCTACGAGCAGTACTTC	CASSEDTYEQYF
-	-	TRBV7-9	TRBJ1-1	TGTGCCAGCAGCTTCCGGGACCTTAAAGCTTTCTTT	CASSFRDLKAFF
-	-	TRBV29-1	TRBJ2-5	TGCAGCGTTCGATTGGAGACCCAGTACTTC	CSVRLETQYF
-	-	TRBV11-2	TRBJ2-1	TGTGCCAGCAGCCGACTCAGGGGAGCATACAATGAGCAGTTCTTC	CASSRLRGAYNEQFF
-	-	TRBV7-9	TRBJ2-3	TGTGCCAGCAGCTTAGGACGGTACACAGATACGCAGTATTTT	CASSLGRYTDTQYF
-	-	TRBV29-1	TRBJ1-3	TGCAGCGTCTTCCGTGACTCTGGAAACACCATATATTTT	CSVFRDSGNTIYF
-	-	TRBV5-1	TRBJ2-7	TGCGCCAGCAGCTTGTTTGGGACGGACTCCTACGAGCAGTACTTC	CASSLFGTDSYEQYF
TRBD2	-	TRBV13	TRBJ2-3	TGTGCCAGCAGCCCGGGGGGGGCTACGCAGTATTTT	CASSPGGATQYF
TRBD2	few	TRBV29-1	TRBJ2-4	TGCAGCGCCAGAAGAGCGGGAGCGTCCATTCAGTACTTC	CSARRAGASIQYF
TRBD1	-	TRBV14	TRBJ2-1	TGTGCCAGCAGCCATGGAATGGGACAGGGAATAAGGGAGCAGTTCTTC	CASSHGMGQGIREQFF
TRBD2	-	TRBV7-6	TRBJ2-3	TGTGCCAGCAGCTCGGGGACTAGTATTACAGATACGCAGTATTTT	CASSSGTSITDTQYF
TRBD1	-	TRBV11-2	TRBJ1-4	TGTGCCAGCAGCCCAACCCTGGACAGGGGAAAACTGTTTTTT	CASSPTLDRGKLFF